Following are 5 T cell receptor beta chains from one sample sequenced in a study of CD8+ T cells in alopecia areata. Reverse transcribed after extraction, RNA yielded cDNA as the sequencing template. TCRdb's table, derived via immunoSEQ multiplex PCR, lists solely in-frame clones and lacks some. The sample lists approximately 140,000 clones, 85% to 90% occurring once. The sample here was CD8+ T cells sorted from blood, taken at week 0. The receptors derive from a human donor with alopecia areata.

The chain joins TRBV6-1 to TRBJ2-7, with 8 bases aligning to TRBD2. Germline trimming cut 5 bases from V and 3 bases from J; bases unmatched to any gene: 3. Germline V gene sequence: CDR1 MNHNS, CDR2 SASEGT. CDR3 length equals 13 residues. The CDR3 loop is CASSTTSGYEQYF. The CDR3 DNA reads TGTGCCAGCAGTACCACTAGCGGCTACGAGCAGTACTTC.

The genes are TRBV5-1 and TRBJ2-1; 10 nucleotides match TRBD2. After removal of 0 bases from V and 3 bases from J, the junction contained 9 bases not matched to a gene. CDR1 is SGHRS, CDR2 YFSETQ, per germline. CDR3 length equals 18 residues. The CDR3 coding sequence is TGCGCCAGCAGCTTGGGACTAGCGGGTCCGGCCGGCTACAATGAGCAGTTCTTC. Translated, it gives CASSLGLAGPAGYNEQFF.

The chain joins TRBV29-1 to TRBJ2-1, with 7 bases matching TRBD2. The trim removed 6 bases at V and 9 bases at J, leaving 5 bases unmatched. This CDR3 has 11 amino acids. Germline CDR1 reads SQVTM; CDR2 reads ANQGSEA. The CDR3 bases are TGCAGCGTGGGGGGGGGATTTGAGCAGTTCTTC. As protein: CSVGGGFEQFF.

The V gene is TRBV6-5, the J gene TRBJ2-3, with D tentatively TRBD2 (5 bases). This CDR3 contains 12 residues. The V end was cut by 6 bases, the J end by 6 bases, with 10 bases between. Germline V CDR1 and CDR2: MNHEY, SVGAGI. Written as DNA, the CDR3 is TGTGCCAGCAGCAAACCGGGGGATACGCAGTATTTT. Its translation: CASSKPGDTQYF.

This chain connects TRBV13 to TRBJ2-7; 13 nucleotides line up with TRBD2. The germline gives CDR1 PRHDT, CDR2 FYEKMQ (reference sequence). The CDR3 has 15 amino acids. V lost 4 bases, J lost 5 bases, and 5 bases stayed unmatched. The CDR3 nucleotides are TGTGCCAGCAGCTCCTGGACTAGCGGGAGCCACGAGCAGTACTTC. Translation gives CASSSWTSGSHEQYF.